This T cell receptor beta chain was observed in a study of OX40 agonist ivuxolimab in advanced cancers. This CDR3 comprises 15 residues. The V segment lost 3 bases and the J segment 6 bases; nucleotides outside the gene matches: 0. Germline CDR1 SEHNR, CDR2 FQNEAQ (reference sequence). Profiled with immunoSEQ multiplex PCR; TCRdb holds only in-frame clones, not every one. The sample includes 45,000 or so clones, around 90% of them seen just once. Worth noting for this clone: Distinct nucleotide sequences in the sample also encode this CDR3.

The TCR was taken from an adult with an advanced solid tumor such as melanoma, head and neck, liver or kidney cancer. The chain carries TRBV7-9 and TRBJ2-1; 15 nucleotides match TRBD2. Specimen: CD4+ or CD8+ T cells sorted from blood, collected in a trial of the OX40 agonist ivuxolimab. The DNA for the CDR3 is TGTGCCAGCAGCTTGGGACTAGCGGGAGGCAATGAGCAGTTCTTC. As protein: CASSLGLAGGNEQFF.